The present TCR beta chain was sequenced within a study of blood T cell repertoires in COVID-19. Measured with immunoSEQ multiplex PCR; TCRdb has only the in-frame clones, and not every one. The sample records 150,000 to 200,000 clones, more than 65% being singletons. CDR3 size: 14 residues. V dropped 4 bases and J dropped 4; count of bases not matched to a gene: 6. The V gene's germline CDR1 is SGHRS and CDR2 YFSETQ. V usage is TRBV5-1 and J usage is TRBJ1-1; 8 bases are shared with TRBD1. The specimen was PBMCs or T cells enriched from blood (not recorded which). The TCR sequence derives from a woman between 50 and 59 years old with acute COVID-19. The CDR3 loop is CASSPGQEGTEAFF. For the CDR3, the DNA is TGCGCCAGCAGCCCGGGACAGGAGGGCACTGAAGCTTTCTTT.